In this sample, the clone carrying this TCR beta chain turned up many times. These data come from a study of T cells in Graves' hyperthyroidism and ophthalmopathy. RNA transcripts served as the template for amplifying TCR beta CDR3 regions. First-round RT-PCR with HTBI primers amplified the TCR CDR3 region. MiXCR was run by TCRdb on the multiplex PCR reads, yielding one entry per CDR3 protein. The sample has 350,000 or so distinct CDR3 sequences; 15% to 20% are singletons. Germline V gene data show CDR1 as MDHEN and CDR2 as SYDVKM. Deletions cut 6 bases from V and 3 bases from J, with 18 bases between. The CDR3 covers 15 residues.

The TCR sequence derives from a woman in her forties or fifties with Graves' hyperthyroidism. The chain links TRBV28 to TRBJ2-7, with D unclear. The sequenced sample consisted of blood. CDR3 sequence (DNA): TGTGCCAGCAGCCCGCCCCGTGTCCGTCTCTACGAGCAGTACTTC. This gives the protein CASSPPRVRLYEQYF.